The sequence of this T cell receptor beta chain was determined in a study of T cells in Graves' hyperthyroidism and ophthalmopathy. The cohort's ophthalmopathy patients, a group with duration under 3 months, had a Clinical Activity Score of at least 3 and a NOSPECS grade of at least 4. Patients were excluded because of uncontrolled infection, other autoimmune disease, pregnancy or lactation. On the basis of clinical symptoms, serum thyroxine and TRAb, thyroid ultrasound and orbital computed tomography, diagnoses were made. Ten or more counts support this clonotype. Trimming left V 5 bases short and J 3 bases short, with 19 bases between. The CDR3 extends over 16 amino acids. Germline lookup yields CDR1 MDHEN and CDR2 SYDVKM. RNA transcripts served as the template for amplifying TCR beta CDR3 regions. RT-PCR in the first round (using the HTBI primer set) targeted the TCR CDR3. TCRdb fed the multiplex PCR reads into MiXCR, producing one record per CDR3 protein. This table holds roughly 350,000 distinct CDR3 sequences, around 15% found once.

The chain joins TRBV28 to TRBJ2-5; D may be TRBD2 (5 bases). The sample was blood. This TCR was recovered from a middle-aged woman with Graves' ophthalmopathy. The CDR3 is CASSPKVRPGKETQYF. Written as DNA, the CDR3 is TGTGCCAGCAGTCCTAAAGTACGACCGGGGAAAGAGACCCAGTACTTC.